Listed below are T cell receptor beta chains from one sample, sequenced in a study of shared clonotypes between healthy human individuals. The protocol was immunoSEQ multiplex PCR, while the TCRdb copy is restricted to in-frame clones and leaves out a portion. The table lists 2.3 million or so clones, approximately 95% of them singletons, with approximately 0.4% in the top ten. The specimen was naive CD4+ T cells from PBMCs. The receptors were gathered from a young man in good health. Some clones in this sample may be carry-over from other donors' samples. Each CDR3 is given with its conserved first and last residue. The D gene is left open where the match is weak.

d_call j_call v_call cdr3_nt cdr3_aa
TRBD1 TRBJ1-2 TRBV7-2 TGTGCCAGCAGCACAGGGGGTGGCTACACCTTC CASSTGGGYTF
TRBD1 TRBJ2-7 TRBV5-6 TGTGCCAGCAGCCCAACAGGGGGCATGAGATCGGGCGAGCAGTACTTC CASSPTGGMRSGEQYF
TRBD2 TRBJ2-1 TRBV25-1 TGTGCCAGCAGTGAATTGACGGGAGGGCGGCCTCATGAGCAGTTCTTC CASSELTGGRPHEQFF
. TRBJ1-1 TRBV30 TGTGCCTGGATAGCAGGGAGAGCTTTCTTT CAWIAGRAFF
TRBD2 TRBJ2-7 TRBV11-2 TGTGCCAGCAGCCCCCGACTAGCGGGAGTAGCCGAGCAGTACTTC CASSPRLAGVAEQYF
TRBD2 TRBJ2-1 TRBV6-5 TGTGCCAGCAGTTACTCCTTAGCGGGGGCCTACAATGAGCAGTTCTTC CASSYSLAGAYNEQFF
TRBD1 TRBJ1-2 TRBV9 TGTGCCAGCAGCGTAGGTCCAGGGGGCGCCTATGGCTACACCTTC CASSVGPGGAYGYTF
. TRBJ2-1 TRBV18 TGTGCCAGCTCGCAACGAACGGGGGCTATGAGCTCCTACAATGAGCAGTTCTTC CASSQRTGAMSSYNEQFF
TRBD1 TRBJ1-4 TRBV4-3 TGCGCCAGCAGCCAAGAATGGCAACAGGGGGGGAATGAAAAACTGTTTTTT CASSQEWQQGGNEKLFF
TRBD1 TRBJ2-7 TRBV25-1 TGTGCCAGCAGTGACCGAATACCGGGACAGGGGGTTTACCACGAGCAGTACTTC CASSDRIPGQGVYHEQYF
TRBD1 TRBJ2-7 TRBV6-5 TGTGCCAGCAGGGGACAGGGGGCGGGGTACGAGCAGTACTTC CASRGQGAGYEQYF
. TRBJ2-3 TRBV6-5 TGTGCCAGCAGCGCCAGGGCAGATACGCAGTATTTT CASSARADTQYF